This is a list of T cell receptor beta chains from one sample in a study of glioma-infiltrating T cells. TCRdb used MiXCR to reprocess the multiplex PCR reads, holding one entry per CDR3 protein. The top ten clones hold about 7% of a sample with about 4,900 distinct CDR3 sequences, roughly a third of them seen once. Sequenced input: glioma tissue, nonneoplastic brain tissue, or PBMCs (not recorded which). The receptors stem from a human donor with low-grade glioma or glioblastoma, undergoing nonglioma brain surgery, or in good health (not recorded which). Both conserved end residues are part of each CDR3. Each record gives: J gene, V gene, D gene, CDR3 protein. A D gene is named only where the DNA matches it firmly.

j_call: TRBJ2-7; v_call: TRBV4-1; d_call: -; cdr3_aa: CASSQDPSQQGYEQYF
j_call: TRBJ2-7; v_call: TRBV14; d_call: TRBD1; cdr3_aa: CAGSQATGGEQYF
j_call: TRBJ2-1; v_call: TRBV6-1; d_call: TRBD1; cdr3_aa: CASGQGVYNEQFF
j_call: TRBJ2-3; v_call: TRBV10-3; d_call: -; cdr3_aa: CAILRLPRTDTQYF
j_call: TRBJ2-5; v_call: TRBV7-9; d_call: TRBD2; cdr3_aa: CASSPSRAGGRAVETQYF
j_call: TRBJ2-7; v_call: TRBV6-6; d_call: -; cdr3_aa: CASSYSPQTVYEQYF
j_call: TRBJ2-1; v_call: TRBV19; d_call: -; cdr3_aa: CASSIDEGQFYNEQFF
j_call: TRBJ1-3; v_call: TRBV28; d_call: -; cdr3_aa: CASNSGLSSGNTIYF
j_call: TRBJ1-2; v_call: TRBV6-1; d_call: -; cdr3_aa: CASSEEIGTF
j_call: TRBJ1-5; v_call: TRBV10-2; d_call: -; cdr3_aa: CASIRIRTSNQPQHF
j_call: TRBJ1-6; v_call: TRBV19; d_call: -; cdr3_aa: CASTQRGLGLHF
j_call: TRBJ1-1; v_call: TRBV20-1; d_call: -; cdr3_aa: CSARDWGYTEAFF
j_call: TRBJ2-4; v_call: TRBV7-9; d_call: TRBD2; cdr3_aa: CASSLGAGLGKNIQYF
j_call: TRBJ2-1; v_call: TRBV20-1; d_call: TRBD2; cdr3_aa: CSAPSGGWRNEQFF
j_call: TRBJ2-3; v_call: TRBV12-3/TRBV12-4; d_call: TRBD1; cdr3_aa: CASSSTGGRTDTQYF
j_call: TRBJ2-1; v_call: TRBV20-1; d_call: TRBD2; cdr3_aa: CSAGRAGGYNEQFF
j_call: TRBJ1-1; v_call: TRBV6-1; d_call: -; cdr3_aa: CASIEIRLTEAFF
j_call: TRBJ2-1; v_call: TRBV6-1; d_call: TRBD2; cdr3_aa: CASSEVTSGASSYNEKFF
j_call: TRBJ1-1; v_call: TRBV13; d_call: -; cdr3_aa: CASSQNSMNTEAFF
j_call: TRBJ1-2; v_call: TRBV6-1; d_call: TRBD1; cdr3_aa: CASSRQGKSGYTF
j_call: TRBJ1-5; v_call: TRBV4-1; d_call: -; cdr3_aa: CASSPEANQPQHF
j_call: TRBJ2-1; v_call: TRBV19; d_call: -; cdr3_aa: CASCRGDSLYNEQFF
j_call: TRBJ2-2; v_call: TRBV12-3/TRBV12-4; d_call: TRBD1; cdr3_aa: CASTREDRVNTGELFF
j_call: TRBJ2-1; v_call: TRBV5-5; d_call: TRBD1; cdr3_aa: CASSLVGQGMVGAYNEQFF
j_call: TRBJ2-5; v_call: TRBV5-4; d_call: -; cdr3_aa: CASAFIAVQETQYF
j_call: TRBJ1-3; v_call: TRBV28; d_call: TRBD1; cdr3_aa: CARSWTGNSGNTIYF
j_call: TRBJ1-5; v_call: TRBV5-1; d_call: TRBD1; cdr3_aa: CASSFEPSTGEGQPQHF
j_call: TRBJ2-3; v_call: TRBV9; d_call: -; cdr3_aa: CASSSPAASTDTQYF
j_call: TRBJ2-7; v_call: TRBV30; d_call: TRBD1; cdr3_aa: CAWTGQGGWGEQYF
j_call: TRBJ2-7; v_call: TRBV7-9; d_call: -; cdr3_aa: CASSHLVGGGLEEQYF
j_call: TRBJ2-5; v_call: TRBV12-3/TRBV12-4; d_call: -; cdr3_aa: CASCQTAQETQYF
j_call: TRBJ2-7; v_call: TRBV4-1; d_call: -; cdr3_aa: CASSPRIGDRGQYF
j_call: TRBJ2-5; v_call: TRBV4-2; d_call: TRBD2; cdr3_aa: CASSQGWLRGGQETQYF
j_call: TRBJ1-2; v_call: TRBV29-1; d_call: -; cdr3_aa: CSTIGQGAEGYTF
j_call: TRBJ2-5; v_call: TRBV27; d_call: -; cdr3_aa: CASSFFLGRETQYF
j_call: TRBJ2-3; v_call: TRBV7-9; d_call: -; cdr3_aa: CASSHPGTQADTQYF
j_call: TRBJ2-1; v_call: TRBV4-1; d_call: -; cdr3_aa: CASSRDPIGLAHYNEQFF
j_call: TRBJ2-3; v_call: TRBV7-6; d_call: TRBD2; cdr3_aa: CASTRSGTTDTQYF